A single sample gave rise to the 32 T cell receptor beta chains below, sequenced in a study of T cell clones after liver transplantation. The method was immunoSEQ multiplex PCR; TCRdb's version includes in-frame clones alone and lacks a portion of them. Of about 80,000 clones listed, 80% to 85% are singletons. The material was CD4+ T cells from blood, obtained 46 months after liver transplant. Source of these receptors: a human patient who received a liver transplant. Some T cells may be transferred from the graft donor.

As regards this clone: At one of its ends the junction is not consistent with the germline gene, which may arise from a read error. The genes are TRBV19 and TRBJ2-3, with 8 bases matching TRBD1. Germline CDR1 LNHDA, CDR2 SQIVND (reference sequence). This CDR3 contains 14 residues. CDR3 region: CASSLDRGPDTQYF. The CDR3 coding sequence is TGTGCCAGTAGTCTAGACAGGGGTCCAGATACGCAGTATTTT.

V is TRBV7-8 and J is TRBJ2-2; the match to TRBD2 covers 9 bases. Trimming at V came to 5 bases and at J to 8 bases, leaving 6 bases not matched to a gene. CDR3 length equals 14 residues. The V gene's germline CDR1 is SGHVS and CDR2 FQNEAQ. The CDR3 DNA reads TGTGCCAGCAGCCTGATAGCGGGAGAAGGGGAGCTGTTTTTT. Amino acid sequence: CASSLIAGEGELFF.

The gene calls are TRBV6-6 and TRBJ2-1, with a weak D call TRBD1 (6 bases). Germline lookup yields CDR1 MNHNY and CDR2 SVGAGI (reference sequence). V was shortened by 6 bases and J by 0 bases, with 12 bases between the two germline ends. The CDR3 runs to 15 residues. CDR3 residues: CASSSGHNSYNEQFF. DNA for the CDR3: TGTGCCAGCAGCTCGGGACACAACTCCTACAATGAGCAGTTCTTC.

This chain uses TRBV7-9 with TRBJ2-7, with 7 bases identical to TRBD1. The J segment lost 0 bases and the V segment lost 5 bases, leaving 7 bases of the junction unmatched. The CDR3 sequence is 15 residues long. Germline V gene sequence: CDR1 SEHNR, CDR2 FQNEAQ (reference sequence). CDR3: CASSPPDRVSYEQYF. CDR3 DNA sequence: TGTGCCAGCAGCCCACCCGACAGGGTCTCCTACGAGCAGTACTTC.

The chain recombines TRBV5-4 with TRBJ1-2; D possibly corresponds to TRBD1 (6 bases). V lost 3 bases and J 2 bases, leaving 14 bases between the germline ends. CDR3 size: 15 residues. Per the germline V gene, CDR1 is SGHNT and CDR2 is YYREEE (reference sequence). For the CDR3, the DNA is TGTGCCAGCAGCTCGGTACAGGGTTCGAACTATGGCTACACCTTC. This encodes CASSSVQGSNYGYTF.

The chain links TRBV5-4 to TRBJ2-3; 11 bases match TRBD2. V trimming: 4 bases; J trimming: 3 bases; junction bases outside the gene matches: 4. The CDR3 loop spans 15 amino acids. Germline assignment: CDR1 SGHNT and CDR2 YYREEE (reference sequence). Written as DNA, the CDR3 is TGTGCCAGCAGCCCTACTAGCGGGAGTACAGATACGCAGTATTTT. It yields the protein CASSPTSGSTDTQYF.

The chain carries TRBV21-1 and TRBJ2-5; the DNA was not used to check the table's D call, TRBD2. TRBV21-1 counts as a pseudogene. The CDR3 is made up of 21 amino acids. The CDR3 DNA follows: TGTGCCAGCAGCAAACGAACCCGGGGACTAGCGGGAGGGCCGAGGCGGGAGACCCAGTACTTC. Amino acids: CASSKRTRGLAGGPRRETQYF.

The chain is built from TRBV6-1 and TRBJ2-5; D is undetermined. Germline V gene lookup returns CDR1 MNHNS and CDR2 SASEGT. The CDR3 contains 13 residues. V lost 10 bases and J 5 bases, leaving 17 bases between the germline ends. CDR3 DNA: TGTGCCACCCTGGACGTAAATCAGGAGACCCAGTACTTC. It codes for CATLDVNQETQYF.

V and J are TRBV6-1 and TRBJ1-5; no clear D gene. Between the trimmed V and J ends, which lost 0 bases and 5 bases, there was a span of 8 bases. The V gene's germline CDR1 is MNHNS and CDR2 SASEGT. CDR3 size: 14 residues. The CDR3 loop reads CASSEAGWYQPQHF. In DNA form, the CDR3 reads TGTGCCAGCAGTGAAGCCGGGTGGTATCAGCCCCAGCATTTT.

V usage is TRBV2 and J usage is TRBJ1-2, with 10 positions matching TRBD1. This CDR3 comprises 14 residues. Germline V gene data show CDR1 as SNHLY and CDR2 as FYNNEI. V gave up 5 bases and J gave up 3 bases; unmatched junction bases: 3. CDR3 DNA: TGTGCCAGCAGTTCCGGGACAGGGGACTATGGCTACACCTTC. This codes for CASSSGTGDYGYTF.

This clone came up once. The chain carries TRBV2 and TRBJ2-6; D is unclear. Germline V lookup: CDR1 SNHLY, CDR2 FYNNEI. Trimming pared 0 bases from V and 12 bases from J, leaving 3 bases between. This CDR3 comprises 11 residues. CDR3 in amino acids: CASSEAIVLTF. CDR3 coding DNA: TGTGCCAGCAGTGAAGCGATCGTCCTGACTTTC.

The chain couples TRBV6-5 to TRBJ2-7; 7 nucleotides line up with TRBD1. The length of the CDR3 is 12 residues. CDR1 is MNHEY, CDR2 SVGAGI, per germline. Losses at the gene ends were 6 bases for V and 3 bases for J; bases not matched to a gene: 2. This CDR3 is CASRTGVYEQYF. CDR3 sequence (DNA): TGTGCCAGCAGAACAGGGGTCTACGAGCAGTACTTC.

CDR3 sequence reads: CATRRPITGELFF. In DNA form, the CDR3 reads TGTGCCACCAGGAGACCGATTACCGGGGAGCTGTTTTTT. The chain is built from TRBV6-5 and TRBJ2-2; no clear D. V lost 10 bases and J lost 5, with 14 bases in between. Germline loops: CDR1 MNHEY, CDR2 SVGAGI. CDR3 length: 13 amino acids.

The J gene is TRBJ1-1, the V gene TRBV6-1, with D hard to call. CDR1 is MNHNS, CDR2 SASEGT, per germline. CDR3 length: 16 amino acids. Deletions cut 0 bases from V and 1 base from J, with 12 bases between. The CDR3 protein is CASSEALRAGNTEAFF. The CDR3 coding sequence is TGTGCCAGCAGTGAAGCGCTTCGTGCAGGGAACACTGAAGCTTTCTTT.

The gene calls are TRBV23-1 and TRBJ1-4; D is unresolved. TRBV23-1 is an ORF; its function is uncertain. This CDR3 has 13 residues. V lost 6 bases and J 0 bases, leaving 5 bases between the germline ends. This CDR3 is CASRGSTNEKLFF. CDR3 in DNA: TGCGCCAGCAGGGGATCAACTAATGAAAAACTGTTTTTT.

The chain combines TRBV7-9 with TRBJ2-6; unclear D gene. CDR1 and CDR2 (germline): SEHNR, FQNEAQ (reference sequence). V was trimmed by 5 bases and J by 4 bases, leaving 6 bases between them. This CDR3 comprises 13 residues. The CDR3 sequence is CASSRNGANVLTF. The CDR3, as DNA: TGTGCCAGCAGCCGAAACGGGGCCAACGTCCTGACTTTC.

This clone appeared once. The V and J genes are TRBV19 and TRBJ1-1; perhaps TRBD1 as D (6 bases). The CDR3 is 14 residues long. The germline V gene has CDR1 LNHDA and CDR2 SQIVND (reference sequence). Trimming removed 5 bases from V and 2 bases from J, with 12 bases in between. In DNA form, the CDR3 reads TGTGCCAGTAGTTGGGGGCGGGAAAACACTGAAGCTTTCTTT. This translates into CASSWGRENTEAFF.

This clone occurred once. This sequence joins TRBV7-2 and TRBJ1-5; perhaps TRBD1 as D (6 bases). The germline gives CDR1 SGHTA, CDR2 FQGNSA. V lost 1 base, J lost 1 base, and 11 bases lay in between. The CDR3 is made up of 16 amino acids. CDR3 loop: CASSLGAGVSNQPQHF. CDR3 coding DNA: TGTGCCAGCAGCTTAGGGGCAGGGGTAAGCAATCAGCCCCAGCATTTT.

As DNA, the CDR3 is TGTGCCAGCAGCCCTGGGACAGGGAACACTGAAGCTTTCTTT. Encoded protein: CASSPGTGNTEAFF. This chain connects TRBV5-8 to TRBJ1-1, with TRBD1 identical over 8 bases. V trimming: 4 bases; J trimming: 1 base; junction bases outside the gene matches: 3. Per the germline V gene, CDR1 is SGHTS and CDR2 is YDEGEE. The CDR3 runs 14 residues.

This clone was seen once. The chain joins TRBV6-5 to TRBJ1-3; D might be TRBD1 (6 bases). Germline V gene sequence: CDR1 MNHEY, CDR2 SVGAGI. The CDR3 extends over 15 amino acids. Trimming stripped 6 bases from V and 2 bases from J, with 14 bases between. CDR3 DNA: TGTGCCAGCAGCCCAGCGGCAGGGGCTGGAAACACCATATATTTT. It translates to CASSPAAGAGNTIYF.

This clone was seen only a few times. The chain joins TRBV4-1 to TRBJ1-1; the D is unclear. This CDR3 comprises 13 residues. The V gene lost 2 bases and the J gene lost 4 bases, with 8 bases spanning the gap. Germline loops: CDR1 MGHRA, CDR2 YSYEKL. CDR3 in amino acids: CASSQLSVTEAFF. The CDR3 nucleotides are TGCGCCAGCAGCCAACTCAGCGTCACTGAAGCTTTCTTT.

The table lists this clone with a count of one. The chain recombines TRBV28 with TRBJ2-5; the D is unclear. The ends were cut back, 2 bases at V and 6 bases at J, with 13 bases in the middle. The CDR3 extends over 14 amino acids. CDR1 is MDHEN and CDR2 is SYDVKM in the germline V gene. The CDR3 DNA reads TGTGCCAGCAGTTTAGTAGGGTCGGGTAAGACCCAGTACTTC. It translates to CASSLVGSGKTQYF.

The sample holds a few counts of this clone. This sequence joins TRBV2 and TRBJ1-4, with D maybe TRBD1 (5 bases). The CDR3 extends over 14 amino acids. The V gene's germline CDR1 is SNHLY and CDR2 FYNNEI. Trimming stripped 4 bases from V and 8 bases from J, with 14 bases between. DNA for the CDR3: TGTGCCAGCAGTGCGGGGACCCATCGGGAAAAACTGTTTTTT. It codes for CASSAGTHREKLFF.

The chain recombines TRBV28 with TRBJ1-3; a weak D match, TRBD1 (5 bases). Trimming stripped 1 base from V and 3 bases from J, with 10 bases between. The germline V gene has CDR1 MDHEN and CDR2 SYDVKM. The CDR3 runs to 15 residues. CDR3 amino acids: CASSLSGHSGNTIYF. CDR3 DNA sequence: TGTGCCAGCAGTTTATCCGGACACAGTGGAAACACCATATATTTT.

The rearrangement links TRBV2 to TRBJ1-2; D unresolved. The CDR3 runs 14 residues. Germline V gene data show CDR1 as SNHLY and CDR2 as FYNNEI. Trimming left V 8 bases short and J 9 bases short, with 22 bases between. CDR3 sequence reads: CASLPGRESLSYTF. The CDR3 nucleotides read TGTGCCAGCCTACCGGGCCGAGAGTCTCTGAGCTACACCTTC.

This clone was counted a few times. The genes are TRBV28 and TRBJ2-5, with 8 nucleotides matching TRBD1. The J segment lost 6 bases and the V segment lost 5 bases, leaving 11 bases of the junction unmatched. The CDR3 sequence is 15 residues long. From germline, CDR1 is MDHEN and CDR2 SYDVKM. The CDR3 DNA is TGTGCCAGCAGTGCCCCTGGCCAGGGGGCGAAGACCCAGTACTTC. Translation gives CASSAPGQGAKTQYF.

The CDR3 here is CASSLRGGSEKLFF. DNA for the CDR3: TGTGCCAGCAGCTTAAGAGGGGGAAGTGAAAAACTGTTTTTT. The chain carries TRBV7-6 and TRBJ1-4; D possibly corresponds to TRBD1 (6 bases). The V gene lost 2 bases and the J gene lost 7 bases, with 11 bases spanning the gap. Germline CDR1 SGHVS, CDR2 FNYEAQ. The length of the CDR3 is 14 residues.

The chain uses TRBV7-2 and TRBJ1-1; 8 positions match TRBD1. The germline gives CDR1 SGHTA, CDR2 FQGNSA. V was pared by 1 base and J by 7 bases, with 2 bases of the junction left unmatched. The CDR3 runs to 13 residues. This chain's CDR3 is CASSLGTGIEAFF. The CDR3 coding sequence is TGTGCCAGCAGCTTAGGGACAGGGATTGAAGCTTTCTTT.

V and J are TRBV5-1 and TRBJ1-2; 7 bases map to TRBD1. V was pared by 4 bases and J by 8 bases, with 8 bases of the junction left unmatched. Germline values: CDR1 SGHRS, CDR2 YFSETQ. The CDR3 consists of 13 residues. The CDR3 region is CASSEGASPGYTF. DNA for the CDR3: TGCGCCAGCAGCGAGGGGGCCTCTCCCGGCTACACCTTC. Full variable domain (outside the CDR3, taken from reference TRBV5-1 and TRBJ1-2): KAGVTQTPRYLIKTRGQQVTLSCSPISGHRSVSWYQQTPGQGLQFLFEYFSETQRNKGNFPGRFSGRQFSNSRSEMNVSTLELGDSALYLCASSEGASPGYTFGSGTRLTVV.

V gene TRBV10-3 combines with J gene TRBJ1-2; perhaps TRBD1 as D (5 bases). There are 15 residues in the CDR3. Germline loops: CDR1 ENHRY, CDR2 SYGVKD. Trimming took off 5 bases at V and 2 bases at J, with 15 bases between the two ends. CDR3 bases: TGTGCCATCAGTACCCAGGGCGCGATCAACTATGGCTACACCTTC. It codes for CAISTQGAINYGYTF.

This clone was observed a few times. The J gene is TRBJ1-1, the V gene TRBV19, with no clear D. The CDR3 loop spans 15 amino acids. CDR1 LNHDA and CDR2 SQIVND come from the germline V gene (reference sequence). Trimming took 0 bases from V and 1 from J, leaving 9 bases between them. The CDR3 region is CASSIDGKRNTEAFF. The CDR3, as DNA: TGTGCCAGTAGTATAGATGGGAAGAGGAACACTGAAGCTTTCTTT.

The chain combines TRBV28 with TRBJ1-2, with 10 bases matching TRBD1. The CDR3 is made up of 14 amino acids. The V segment lost 6 bases and the J segment 6 bases; nucleotides outside the gene matches: 7. The V gene's germline CDR1 is MDHEN and CDR2 SYDVKM. The CDR3 region has the DNA TGTGCCAGCAGGACCGGGACAGGGGTCGATGGCTACACCTTC. Its translation: CASRTGTGVDGYTF.